This TCR beta chain originates from a study of blood T cell repertoires in COVID-19. Study-level background: The United States, Italy and Spain supplied acute and convalescent COVID-19 samples. The cDNA or gDNA used as material had been derived from T cells, B-cell-depleted T cells, or PBMCs.

J gave up 0 bases and V 5 bases, and 6 bases lay outside the gene matches. CDR1 GTSNPN and CDR2 SVGIG come from the germline V gene (reference sequence). This CDR3 region has 14 residues. In the original processing: Reference gene primer amplification in the assay estimated nucleated cell counts. Assay: immunoSEQ multiplex PCR; the TCRdb copy retains only in-frame clones and omits some. For V, J and clone size, that table is used; D and trimming come from the DNA. This repertoire shows about 85,000 clones, roughly four fifths found once; its top ten account for around 13%. The sequenced material came from peripheral blood. The V call is TRBV30, the J call TRBJ2-7; TRBD1 matches 8 bases. The TCR originated in a human donor in a cohort sampled during active COVID-19. The CDR3 DNA is TGTGCCTGGGAGATCAGGGGGCTCTCCTACGAGCAGTACTTC. This encodes CAWEIRGLSYEQYF.